The clone carrying this T cell receptor (beta chain) was seen repeatedly, ten times or more. A much larger clone lies one base from this, so it may be a read error. This entry is derived from a study of Graves' ophthalmopathy and Graves' hyperthyroidism. From RNA, the CDR3 regions of TCR beta chains were amplified and sequenced. Scientists carried out first-round RT-PCR using HTBI primers and then a second-round multiplex PCR. In TCRdb, the multiplex PCR reads were re-called with MiXCR into one record per CDR3 protein. The table shows a few hundred thousand distinct CDR3 sequences, with more than 20% occurring only once. Sequencing was performed on peripheral blood. The sequence came from a woman younger than 35 with stable Graves' hyperthyroidism.

CDR3 nucleotide sequence: TGTGCCAGCAGCTTTATCGGCCAAGAGACCAAGTACTTC. Amino acid sequence: CASSFIGQETKYF. J is TRBJ2-5 and V is TRBV7-2; D gene uncertain. Germline CDR1 SGHTA, CDR2 FQGNSA. This CDR3 contains 13 residues.